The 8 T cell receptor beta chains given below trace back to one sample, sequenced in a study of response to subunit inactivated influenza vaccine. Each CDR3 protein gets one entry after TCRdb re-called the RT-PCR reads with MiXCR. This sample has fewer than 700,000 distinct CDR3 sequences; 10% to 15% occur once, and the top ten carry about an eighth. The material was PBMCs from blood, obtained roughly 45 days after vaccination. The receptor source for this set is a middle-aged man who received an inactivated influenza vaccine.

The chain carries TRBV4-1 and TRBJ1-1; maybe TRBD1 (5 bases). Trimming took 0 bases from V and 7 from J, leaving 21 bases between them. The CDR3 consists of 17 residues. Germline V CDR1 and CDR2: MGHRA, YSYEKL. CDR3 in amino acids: CASSQDWPGRSGSEAFF. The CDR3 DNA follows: TGCGCCAGCAGCCAAGATTGGCCAGGGCGGTCGGGAAGTGAAGCTTTCTTT.

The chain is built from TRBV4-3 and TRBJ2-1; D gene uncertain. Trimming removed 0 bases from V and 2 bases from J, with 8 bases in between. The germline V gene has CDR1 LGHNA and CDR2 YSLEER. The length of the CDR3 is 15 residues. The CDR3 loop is CASSQDWAAYNEQFF. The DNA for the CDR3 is TGCGCCAGCAGCCAAGATTGGGCAGCCTACAATGAGCAGTTCTTC.

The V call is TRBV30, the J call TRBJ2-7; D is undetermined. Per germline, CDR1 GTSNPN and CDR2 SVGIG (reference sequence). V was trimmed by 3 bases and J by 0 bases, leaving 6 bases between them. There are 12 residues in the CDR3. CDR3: CAWSGFSYEQYF. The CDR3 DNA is TGTGCCTGGAGCGGGTTCTCCTACGAGCAGTACTTC.

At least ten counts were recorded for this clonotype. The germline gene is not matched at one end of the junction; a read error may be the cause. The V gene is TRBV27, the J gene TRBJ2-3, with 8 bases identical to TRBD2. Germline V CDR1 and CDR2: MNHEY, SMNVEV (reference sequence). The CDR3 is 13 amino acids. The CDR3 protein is CASSLLAADTQYF. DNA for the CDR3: TGCGCCAGCAGCTTACTAGCGGCAGATACGCAGTATTTT.

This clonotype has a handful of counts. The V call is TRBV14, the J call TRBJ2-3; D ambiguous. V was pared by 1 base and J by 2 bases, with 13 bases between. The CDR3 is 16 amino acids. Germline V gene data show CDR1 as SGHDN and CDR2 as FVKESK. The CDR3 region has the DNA TGTGCCAGCAGCCAAGGGACGACTTTCCTCACAGATACGCAGTATTTT. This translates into CASSQGTTFLTDTQYF. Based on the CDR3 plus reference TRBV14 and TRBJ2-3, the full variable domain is EAGVTQFPSHSVIEKGQTVTLRCDPISGHDNLYWYRRVMGKEIKFLLHFVKESKQDESGMPNNRFLAERTGGTYSTLKVQPAELEDSGVYFCASSQGTTFLTDTQYFGPGTRLTVL.

As DNA, the CDR3 is TGTGCCAGCAGCAAGGAACCGACTACCTACGAGCAGTACTTC. Translation: CASSKEPTTYEQYF. The gene calls are TRBV6-2 or TRBV6-3 and TRBJ2-7; a weak D match, TRBD2 (5 bases). Trimming shortened V by 6 bases and J by 2 bases, and 14 bases separated the two germline ends. This CDR3 has 14 residues. From germline, CDR1 is MNHEY and CDR2 SVGEGT.

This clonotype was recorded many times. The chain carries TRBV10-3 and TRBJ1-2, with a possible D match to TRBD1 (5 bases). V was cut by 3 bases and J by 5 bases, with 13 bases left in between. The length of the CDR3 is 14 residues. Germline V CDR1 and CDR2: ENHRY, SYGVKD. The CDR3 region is CAISDTGTSYGYTF. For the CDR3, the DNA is TGTGCCATCAGTGATACCGGGACGTCGTATGGCTACACCTTC.

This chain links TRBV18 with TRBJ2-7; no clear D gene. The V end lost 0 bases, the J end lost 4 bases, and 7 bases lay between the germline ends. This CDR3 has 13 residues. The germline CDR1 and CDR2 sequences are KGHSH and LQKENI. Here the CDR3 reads CASSPPNEYEQYF. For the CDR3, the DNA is TGTGCCAGCTCACCACCTAACGAATACGAGCAGTACTTC.